Listed below are T cell receptor beta chains from one sample, sequenced in a study of blood T cell repertoires in COVID-19. Assay used: immunoSEQ multiplex PCR; TCRdb lists only in-frame clones, some missing. The top ten clones hold about 27% of a sample with 100,000 to 150,000 clones, approximately 90% of them seen once. Material for sequencing was peripheral blood. All receptors derive from a man between 65 and 79 years old with active or convalescent COVID-19. The CDR3 runs from the conserved cysteine through the conserved F or W. The D gene is left open where the match is weak. Expanded clones are given a class, and other clones once, few, many or no size at all.

V gene	clone size	J gene	D gene	CDR3 protein	CDR3 DNA
TRBV27	once	TRBJ2-5	TRBD1	CASSFLQGADRQETQYF	TGTGCCAGCAGTTTCTTACAGGGGGCGGACCGCCAAGAGACCCAGTACTTC
TRBV3-1/TRBV3-2	.	TRBJ1-2	TRBD1	CASTLGQGGGYTF	TGTGCCAGCACCCTGGGACAGGGCGGTGGCTACACCTTC
TRBV27	.	TRBJ2-2	.	CASSRSMDSSNTGELFF	TGTGCCAGCAGTCGCTCGATGGACTCTTCGAACACCGGGGAGCTGTTTTTT
TRBV28	once	TRBJ1-6	.	CASISREGGSYNSPLHF	TGTGCCAGCATCTCGAGAGAGGGAGGCTCCTATAATTCACCCCTCCACTTT
TRBV11-2	.	TRBJ2-7	.	CASSLDSEQYF	TGTGCCAGCAGCTTAGACTCGGAGCAGTACTTC
TRBV23-1	.	TRBJ2-2	TRBD2	CASSRNRGAGELFF	TGCGCCAGCAGCCGAAACCGGGGGGCCGGGGAGCTGTTTTTT
TRBV28	.	TRBJ2-1	TRBD2	CASSLGTSGYYNEQFF	TGTGCCAGCAGTTTAGGGACTAGCGGTTACTACAATGAGCAGTTCTTC
TRBV12-5	.	TRBJ2-5	.	CASGTGEETQYF	TGTGCTAGTGGGACAGGTGAAGAGACCCAGTACTTC
TRBV12-3/TRBV12-4	once	TRBJ2-7	TRBD1	CASSIDRAYEQYF	TGTGCCAGCAGTATCGACAGGGCCTACGAGCAGTACTTC
TRBV28	.	TRBJ1-5	.	CASGGYSNQPQHF	TGTGCCAGCGGAGGATATAGCAATCAGCCCCAGCATTTT
TRBV13	.	TRBJ2-3	TRBD2	CASSLGGGSGSTDTQYF	TGTGCCAGCAGCTTAGGCGGGGGGAGCGGTAGCACAGATACGCAGTATTTT
TRBV19	.	TRBJ2-7	TRBD1	CASSLRTGTGGYEQYF	TGTGCCAGTAGTCTAAGGACCGGGACAGGGGGTTACGAGCAGTACTTC
TRBV19	.	TRBJ2-5	.	CASSISGGGETQYF	TGTGCCAGTAGTATCTCGGGCGGAGGAGAGACCCAGTACTTC
TRBV6-6	.	TRBJ2-5	.	CASTLQETQYF	TGTGCCAGCACCCTCCAAGAGACCCAGTACTTC
TRBV5-1	.	TRBJ1-3	.	CASSLAGVNPGNTIYF	TGCGCCAGCAGCTTGGCCGGGGTGAATCCTGGAAACACCATATATTTT
TRBV3-1/TRBV3-2	.	TRBJ2-3	TRBD2	CASSGGLAGGYTDTQYF	TGTGCCAGCAGCGGGGGACTAGCGGGAGGGTACACAGATACGCAGTATTTT
TRBV3-1/TRBV3-2	.	TRBJ1-1	.	CASSYVLGEAFF	TGTGCCAGCAGCTACGTCCTCGGTGAAGCTTTCTTT
TRBV7-9	.	TRBJ2-2	.	CASSRETGELFF	TGTGCCAGCAGTCGGGAGACCGGGGAGCTGTTTTTT
TRBV28	.	TRBJ2-3	.	CASSFGRQGADTQYF	TGTGCCAGCAGTTTTGGGAGGCAGGGGGCAGATACGCAGTATTTT
TRBV30	.	TRBJ1-6	TRBD1	CAWSKQGGNSPLHF	TGTGCCTGGAGTAAGCAGGGGGGAAATTCACCCCTCCACTTT
TRBV28	once	TRBJ1-2	.	CASSTRSGYGYTF	TGTGCCAGCAGTACCCGCTCAGGGTATGGCTACACCTTC
TRBV18	.	TRBJ1-6	.	CASSPWDTESPLHF	TGTGCCAGCTCACCTTGGGACACCGAGTCACCCCTCCACTTT
TRBV28	few	TRBJ2-7	.	CASSPRVSFYEQYF	TGTGCCAGCAGTCCCCGGGTCTCCTTTTACGAGCAGTACTTC
TRBV7-9	.	TRBJ2-2	.	CASSLVFPTGELFF	TGTGCCAGCAGCTTAGTATTTCCCACCGGGGAGCTGTTTTTT
TRBV19	.	TRBJ1-2	TRBD1	CASSPTGEVGGYTF	TGTGCCAGTAGTCCCACAGGGGAGGTTGGCGGCTACACCTTC
TRBV3-1/TRBV3-2	.	TRBJ2-1	.	CASSPVAAYNEQFF	TGTGCCAGCAGCCCCGTAGCGGCCTACAATGAGCAGTTCTTC
TRBV27	.	TRBJ2-2	.	CASTGQANTGELFF	TGTGCCAGCACCGGACAAGCGAACACCGGGGAGCTGTTTTTT
TRBV18	once	TRBJ2-7	TRBD2	CASSPSGKSGRAYEQYF	TGTGCCAGCTCACCTTCGGGTAAGAGCGGGAGGGCTTACGAGCAGTACTTC
TRBV10-3	.	TRBJ2-1	TRBD2	CATQGLGTSGPSSYNEQFF	TGTGCCACTCAAGGACTGGGGACTAGCGGCCCCAGCTCCTACAATGAGCAGTTCTTC
TRBV18	.	TRBJ2-1	.	CASLGPDEQFF	TGTGCCAGCCTAGGCCCAGATGAGCAGTTCTTC
TRBV11-2	.	TRBJ2-5	TRBD2	CASSLPGLAGETQYF	TGTGCCAGCAGCTTACCGGGACTAGCGGGGGAGACCCAGTACTTC
TRBV24-1	.	TRBJ1-2	.	CATSDGQPHNYGYTF	TGTGCCACCAGTGACGGACAGCCCCACAACTATGGCTACACCTTC
TRBV14	.	TRBJ2-7	.	CASSQESGGAHYEQYF	TGTGCCAGCAGCCAAGAAAGCGGCGGGGCACACTACGAGCAGTACTTC
TRBV29-1	few	TRBJ2-3	TRBD2	CSVASGSIDTQYF	TGCAGCGTTGCCAGCGGGAGCATCGATACGCAGTATTTT
TRBV7-3	.	TRBJ2-7	TRBD1	CASSVGQGPAYEQYF	TGTGCCAGCAGCGTAGGACAGGGTCCGGCCTACGAGCAGTACTTC
TRBV28	.	TRBJ1-3	TRBD1	CASSLQGVVGNTIYF	TGTGCCAGCAGTCTACAGGGGGTAGTGGGAAACACCATATATTTT
TRBV28	.	TRBJ1-4	TRBD1	CASRTGGKLDEKLFF	TGTGCCAGCAGGACAGGGGGGAAGCTTGATGAAAAACTGTTTTTT
TRBV5-1	.	TRBJ2-5	TRBD1	CASSLGGQGETQYF	TGCGCCAGCAGCTTGGGGGGACAGGGGGAGACCCAGTACTTC
TRBV28	once	TRBJ1-5	.	CASSTSGIGNQPQHF	TGTGCCAGCAGTACCTCAGGGATAGGGAATCAGCCCCAGCATTTT
TRBV18	.	TRBJ2-3	TRBD1	CASSPRDRFTDTQYF	TGTGCCAGCTCACCGAGGGACAGGTTCACAGATACGCAGTATTTT
TRBV7-9	.	TRBJ1-2	TRBD1	CASGTANNYGYTF	TGTGCCAGCGGGACAGCTAATAACTATGGCTACACCTTC
TRBV7-9	.	TRBJ1-3	.	CASSTHSTPFYF	TGTGCCAGCAGCACGCACAGTACCCCGTTTTATTTT